The 10 T cell receptor beta chains listed next were all sequenced from one sample in a study of CD8 T cells in ankylosing spondylitis. TCRdb re-derived calls from the 5' RACE reads in MiXCR, one entry per CDR3 protein. The table includes a few hundred thousand distinct CDR3 sequences, 9.5% to 12% detected once. The specimen was blood, either unsorted or a sorted T cell fraction (not recorded which). The receptors derive from a male donor with ankylosing spondylitis or in good health (not recorded which).

This clonotype turned up a few times. This chain connects TRBV12-3 or TRBV12-4 to TRBJ2-7; the match to TRBD2 covers 7 bases. The trim removed 6 bases at V and 2 bases at J, leaving 7 bases unmatched. This CDR3 contains 14 residues. CDR3 sequence reads: CASSHSGVAYEQYF. CDR3 nucleotide sequence: TGTGCCAGCAGCCACAGCGGGGTCGCCTACGAGCAGTACTTC.

V is TRBV28 and J is TRBJ2-7; 9 bases align to TRBD1. The CDR3 has 14 amino acids. V was pared by 7 bases and J by 2 bases, with 6 bases of the junction left unmatched. The germline gives CDR1 MDHEN, CDR2 SYDVKM. This CDR3 reads CASNWGQGTYEQYF. CDR3 bases: TGTGCCAGCAACTGGGGACAGGGAACCTACGAGCAGTACTTC.

This clonotype showed up many times. V and J are TRBV12-3 or TRBV12-4 and TRBJ2-5; the match to TRBD2 covers 8 bases. The CDR3 runs 14 residues. With V trimmed by 6 bases and J by 5 bases, 8 bases remained unmatched. The CDR3 reads CASSARGGMETQYF. CDR3 nucleotides: TGTGCCAGCAGCGCTCGGGGGGGGATGGAGACCCAGTACTTC.

This clonotype was detected only a few times. The genes are TRBV6-2 or TRBV6-3 and TRBJ1-6; a possible D gene is TRBD1 (5 bases). The V end was cut by 7 bases, the J end by 9 bases, with 13 bases between. There are 13 residues in the CDR3. Germline lookup yields CDR1 MNHEY and CDR2 SVGEGT. Here the CDR3 reads CASTDSSRSPLHF. The CDR3 DNA follows: TGTGCCAGCACCGACAGTTCGCGTTCACCCCTCCACTTT.

The rearrangement uses TRBV5-5 and TRBJ2-2, with 9 positions matching TRBD1. CDR3 length equals 15 residues. CDR1 is SGHKS and CDR2 is YYEKEE in the germline V gene (reference sequence). Unmatched junction bases numbered 6, after V lost 3 bases and J lost 6 bases. The CDR3 coding sequence is TGTGCCAGCAGCTGGACAGGGGATCCCGCCGGGGAGCTGTTTTTT. Translating gives CASSWTGDPAGELFF.

The table lists this clonotype with many counts. The chain employs TRBV10-3 and TRBJ2-1; no clear D gene. Between the trimmed V and J ends, which lost 4 bases and 2 bases, there was a span of 9 bases. In germline, CDR1 is ENHRY, CDR2 SYGVKD. The CDR3 length is 14 residues. CDR3 bases: TGTGCCATCAGTGTTTTCGTGGCCTACAATGAGCAGTTCTTC. This gives the protein CAISVFVAYNEQFF.

The chain combines TRBV7-2 with TRBJ1-5; D ambiguous. The CDR3 is 12 residues long. The V end lost 6 bases, the J end lost 8 bases, and 11 bases lay between the germline ends. The germline V gene encodes CDR1 SGHTA and CDR2 FQGNSA. The DNA for the CDR3 is TGTGCCAGCAGTACCGCCCGGGAGCCCCAGCATTTT. This gives the protein CASSTAREPQHF.

Ten or more counts support this clonotype. V is TRBV3-1 and J is TRBJ2-7; the match to TRBD2 covers 13 bases. CDR3 size: 15 residues. The V and J ends lost 3 bases and 1 base, in that order; junction bases with no gene match: 0. Looked up from germline, CDR1 is LGHDT and CDR2 is YNNKEL (reference sequence). CDR3 in amino acids: CASSQGLAGSYEQYF. The CDR3, as DNA: TGTGCCAGCAGCCAGGGACTAGCGGGGTCCTACGAGCAGTACTTC.

This clonotype occurred a few times. The rearrangement joins TRBV29-1 to TRBJ1-5; 10 bases fit TRBD1. CDR3 length: 14 amino acids. The trim removed 6 bases at V and 6 bases at J, leaving 8 bases unmatched. Per germline, CDR1 SQVTM and CDR2 ANQGSEA. CDR3 region: CSVHDRGQGQPQHF. CDR3 sequence (DNA): TGCAGCGTCCACGACAGGGGGCAAGGTCAGCCCCAGCATTTT.

V gene TRBV29-1 combines with J gene TRBJ2-7, with 11 bases that match TRBD2. Germline V gives CDR1 SQVTM, CDR2 ANQGSEA. CDR3 size: 14 residues. Trimming at V came to 3 bases and at J to 4 bases, leaving 5 bases not matched to a gene. The CDR3 region has the DNA TGCAGCGTTGACGGGACTAGCGGAACGTACGAGCAGTACTTC. It encodes CSVDGTSGTYEQYF.